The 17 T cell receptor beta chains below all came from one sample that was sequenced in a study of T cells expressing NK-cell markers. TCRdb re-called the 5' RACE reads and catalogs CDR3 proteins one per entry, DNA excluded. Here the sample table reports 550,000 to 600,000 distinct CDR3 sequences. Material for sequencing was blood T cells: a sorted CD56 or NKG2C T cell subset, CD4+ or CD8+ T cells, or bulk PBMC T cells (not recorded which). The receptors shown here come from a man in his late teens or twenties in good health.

The CDR3 here is CSATPGQGAIGELFF. V gene TRBV20-1 combines with J gene TRBJ2-2; the TCRdb D gene call, TRBD1, has no DNA to confirm it. Germline CDR1 is DFQATT and CDR2 is SNEGSKA (reference sequence). The CDR3 contains 15 residues.

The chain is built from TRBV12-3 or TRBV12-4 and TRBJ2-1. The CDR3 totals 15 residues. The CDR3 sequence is CASSYRRMSDNEQFF.

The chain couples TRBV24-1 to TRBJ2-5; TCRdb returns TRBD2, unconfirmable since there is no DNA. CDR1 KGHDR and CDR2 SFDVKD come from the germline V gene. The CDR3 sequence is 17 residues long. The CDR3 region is CAMLKPGLAGGQETQYF.

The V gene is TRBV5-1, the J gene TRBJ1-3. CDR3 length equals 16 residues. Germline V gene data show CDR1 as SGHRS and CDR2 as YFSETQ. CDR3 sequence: CASMANGQSSGNTIYF.

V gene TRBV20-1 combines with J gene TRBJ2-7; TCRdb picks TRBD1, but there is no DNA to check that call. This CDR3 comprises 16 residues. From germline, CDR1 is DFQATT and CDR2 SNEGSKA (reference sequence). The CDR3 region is CSARDLGGEASYEQYF.

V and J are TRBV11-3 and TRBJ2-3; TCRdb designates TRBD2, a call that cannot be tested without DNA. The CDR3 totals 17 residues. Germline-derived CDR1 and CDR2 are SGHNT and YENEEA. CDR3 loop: CASSLDPGLAGADTQYF.

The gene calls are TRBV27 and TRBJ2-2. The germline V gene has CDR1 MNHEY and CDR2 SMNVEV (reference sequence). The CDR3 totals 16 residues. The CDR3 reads CASRTLTVANTGELFF.

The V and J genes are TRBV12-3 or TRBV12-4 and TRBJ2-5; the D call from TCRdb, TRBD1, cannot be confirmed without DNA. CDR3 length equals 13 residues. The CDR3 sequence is CASSLGQAETQYF.

Here the CDR3 reads CASSLPGTGSTGELFF. The V gene is TRBV12-3 or TRBV12-4, the J gene TRBJ2-2; TCRdb picks TRBD1, but there is no DNA to check that call. CDR3 length: 16 residues.

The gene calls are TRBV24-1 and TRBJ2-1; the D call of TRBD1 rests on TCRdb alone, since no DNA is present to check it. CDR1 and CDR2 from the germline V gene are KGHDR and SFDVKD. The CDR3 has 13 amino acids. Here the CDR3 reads CATGQGAEDEQFF.

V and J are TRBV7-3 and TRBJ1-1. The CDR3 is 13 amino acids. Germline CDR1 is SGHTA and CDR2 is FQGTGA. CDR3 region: CASSKDPGTEAFF.

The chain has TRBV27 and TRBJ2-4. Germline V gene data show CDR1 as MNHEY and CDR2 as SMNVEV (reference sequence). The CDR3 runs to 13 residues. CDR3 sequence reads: CASRDQAKNIQYF.

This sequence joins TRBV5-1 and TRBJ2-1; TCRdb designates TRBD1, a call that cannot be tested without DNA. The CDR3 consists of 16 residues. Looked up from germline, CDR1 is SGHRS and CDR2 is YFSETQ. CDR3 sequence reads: CASSLFRQESYNEQFF.

The CDR3 spells CASITTRGVEQFF. The V call is TRBV11-2, the J call TRBJ2-1; with no DNA, the TCRdb D assignment of TRBD2 cannot be verified. This CDR3 has 13 amino acids. CDR1 and CDR2 from the germline V gene are SGHAT and FQNNGV.

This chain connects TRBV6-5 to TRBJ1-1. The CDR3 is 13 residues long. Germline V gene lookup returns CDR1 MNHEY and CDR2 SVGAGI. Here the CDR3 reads CASSYERRGRAFF.

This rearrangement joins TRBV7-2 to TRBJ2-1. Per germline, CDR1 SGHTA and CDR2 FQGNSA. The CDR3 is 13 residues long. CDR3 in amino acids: CASSLVVDNEQFF.

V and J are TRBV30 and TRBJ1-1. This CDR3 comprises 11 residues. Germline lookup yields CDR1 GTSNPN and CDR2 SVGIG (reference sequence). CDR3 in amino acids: CAGRGVTEAFF.